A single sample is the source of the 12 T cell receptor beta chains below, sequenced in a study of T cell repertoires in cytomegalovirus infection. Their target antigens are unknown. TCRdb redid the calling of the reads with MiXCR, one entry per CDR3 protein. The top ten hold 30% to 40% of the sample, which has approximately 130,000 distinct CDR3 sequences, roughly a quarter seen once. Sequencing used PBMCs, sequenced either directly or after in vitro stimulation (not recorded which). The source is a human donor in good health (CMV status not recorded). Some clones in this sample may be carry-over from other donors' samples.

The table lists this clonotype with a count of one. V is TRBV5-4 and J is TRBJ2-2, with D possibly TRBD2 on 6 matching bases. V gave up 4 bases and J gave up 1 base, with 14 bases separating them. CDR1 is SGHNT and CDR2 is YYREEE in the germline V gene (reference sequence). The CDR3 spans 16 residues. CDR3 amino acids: CASSLRLVKNTGELFF. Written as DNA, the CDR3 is TGTGCCAGCAGCCTACGACTAGTAAAGAACACCGGGGAGCTGTTTTTT.

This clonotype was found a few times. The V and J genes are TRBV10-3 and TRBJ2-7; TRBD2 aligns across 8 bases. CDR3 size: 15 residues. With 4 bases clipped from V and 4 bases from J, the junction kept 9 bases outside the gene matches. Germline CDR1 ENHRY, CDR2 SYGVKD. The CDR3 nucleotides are TGTGCCATCAGTGGGGGACTAGGGGGTCTATACGAGCAGTACGTC. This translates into CAISGGLGGLYEQYV.

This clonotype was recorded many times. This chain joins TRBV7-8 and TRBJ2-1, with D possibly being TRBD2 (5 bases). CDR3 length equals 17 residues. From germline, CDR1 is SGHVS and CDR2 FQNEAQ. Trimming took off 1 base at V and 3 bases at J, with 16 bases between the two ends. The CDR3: CASSLDEGKSGYNEQFF. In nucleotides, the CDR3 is TGTGCCAGCAGCTTAGATGAAGGGAAGAGCGGCTACAATGAGCAGTTCTTC.

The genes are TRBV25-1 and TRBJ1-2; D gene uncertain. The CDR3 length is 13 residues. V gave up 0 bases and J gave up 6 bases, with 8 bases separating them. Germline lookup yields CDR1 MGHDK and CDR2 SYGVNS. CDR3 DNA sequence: TGTGCCAGCAGTGAATATCTGCGGGATGGCTACACCTTC. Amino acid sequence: CASSEYLRDGYTF.

As DNA, the CDR3 is TGTGCCAGCAGTTTGACGGGTAGCACAGATACGCAGTATTTT. Its translation: CASSLTGSTDTQYF. This chain joins TRBV12-3 or TRBV12-4 and TRBJ2-3; no definite D call. Between the trimmed V and J ends, which lost 3 bases and 0 bases, there was a span of 7 bases. The CDR3 covers 14 residues.

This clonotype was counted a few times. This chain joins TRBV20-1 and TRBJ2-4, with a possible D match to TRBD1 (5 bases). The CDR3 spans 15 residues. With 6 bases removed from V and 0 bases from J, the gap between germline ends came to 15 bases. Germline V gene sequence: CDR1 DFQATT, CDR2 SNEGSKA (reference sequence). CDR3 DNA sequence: TGCAGTGCCACCCCTGACAGCCTAGCCAAAAACATTCAGTACTTC. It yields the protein CSATPDSLAKNIQYF.

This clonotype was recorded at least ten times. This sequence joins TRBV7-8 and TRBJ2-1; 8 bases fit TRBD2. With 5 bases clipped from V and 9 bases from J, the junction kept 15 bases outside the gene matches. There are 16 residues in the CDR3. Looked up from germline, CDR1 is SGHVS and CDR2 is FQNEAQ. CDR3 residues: CASSLLAGSGGGEQFF. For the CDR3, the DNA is TGTGCCAGCAGCCTCTTAGCGGGGTCCGGGGGGGGTGAGCAGTTCTTC.

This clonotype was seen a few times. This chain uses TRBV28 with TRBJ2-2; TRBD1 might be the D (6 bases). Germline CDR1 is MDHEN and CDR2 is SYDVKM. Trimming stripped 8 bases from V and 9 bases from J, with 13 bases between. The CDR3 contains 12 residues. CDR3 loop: CASCTGLRELFF. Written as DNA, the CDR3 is TGTGCCAGCTGTACAGGGTTGAGGGAGCTGTTTTTT.

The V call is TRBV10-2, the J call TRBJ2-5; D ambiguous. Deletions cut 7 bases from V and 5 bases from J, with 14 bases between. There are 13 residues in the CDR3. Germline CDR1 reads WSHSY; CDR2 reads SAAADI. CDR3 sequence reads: CASKRSLRETQYF. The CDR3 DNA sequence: TGCGCCAGCAAAAGGTCCCTGCGGGAGACCCAGTACTTC.

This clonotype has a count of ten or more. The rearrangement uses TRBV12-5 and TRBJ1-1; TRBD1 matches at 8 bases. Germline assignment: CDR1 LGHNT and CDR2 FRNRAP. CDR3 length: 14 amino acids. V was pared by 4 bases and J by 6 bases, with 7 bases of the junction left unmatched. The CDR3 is CASGWETGDPEAFF. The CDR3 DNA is TGTGCTAGTGGTTGGGAGACAGGGGACCCTGAAGCTTTCTTT.

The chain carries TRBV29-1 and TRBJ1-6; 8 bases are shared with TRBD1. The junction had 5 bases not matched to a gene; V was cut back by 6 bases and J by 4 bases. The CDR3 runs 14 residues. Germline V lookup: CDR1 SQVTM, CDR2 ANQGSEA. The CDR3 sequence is CSVRTGSYNSPLHF. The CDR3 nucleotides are TGCAGCGTGAGGACAGGGTCGTATAATTCACCCCTCCACTTT.

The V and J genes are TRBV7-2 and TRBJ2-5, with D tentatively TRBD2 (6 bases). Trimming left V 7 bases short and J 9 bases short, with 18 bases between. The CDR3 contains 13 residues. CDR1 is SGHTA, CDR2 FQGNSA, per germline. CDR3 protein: CASTTIARRAQYF. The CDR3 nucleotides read TGTGCCAGCACCACAATTGCTCGGAGGGCCCAGTACTTC.